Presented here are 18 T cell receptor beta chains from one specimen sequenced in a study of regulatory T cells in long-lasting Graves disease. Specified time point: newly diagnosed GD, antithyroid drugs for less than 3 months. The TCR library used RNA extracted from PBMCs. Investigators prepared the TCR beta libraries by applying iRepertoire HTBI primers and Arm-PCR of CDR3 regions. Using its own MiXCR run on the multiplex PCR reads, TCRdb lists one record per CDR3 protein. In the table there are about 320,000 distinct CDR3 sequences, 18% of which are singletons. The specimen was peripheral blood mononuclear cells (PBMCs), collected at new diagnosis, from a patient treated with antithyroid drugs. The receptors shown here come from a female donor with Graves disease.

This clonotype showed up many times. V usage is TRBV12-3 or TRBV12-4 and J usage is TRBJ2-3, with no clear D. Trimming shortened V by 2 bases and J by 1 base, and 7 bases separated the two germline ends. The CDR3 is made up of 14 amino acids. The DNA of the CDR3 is TGTGCCAGCAGTTTAATTGGGGGCACAGATACGCAGTATTTT. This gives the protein CASSLIGGTDTQYF.

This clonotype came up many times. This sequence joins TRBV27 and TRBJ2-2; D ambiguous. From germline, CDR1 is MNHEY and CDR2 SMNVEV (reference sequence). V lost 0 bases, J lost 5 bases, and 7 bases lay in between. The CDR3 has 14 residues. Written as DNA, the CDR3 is TGTGCCAGCAGTTTATCGAAGGGAACCGGGGAGCTGTTTTTT. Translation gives CASSLSKGTGELFF.

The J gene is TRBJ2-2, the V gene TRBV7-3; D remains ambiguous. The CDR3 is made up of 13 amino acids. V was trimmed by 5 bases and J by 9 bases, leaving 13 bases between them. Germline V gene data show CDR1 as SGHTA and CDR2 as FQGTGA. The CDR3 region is CASSLGTAWELFF. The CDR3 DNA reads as TGTGCCAGCAGCCTCGGCACCGCCTGGGAGCTGTTTTTT.

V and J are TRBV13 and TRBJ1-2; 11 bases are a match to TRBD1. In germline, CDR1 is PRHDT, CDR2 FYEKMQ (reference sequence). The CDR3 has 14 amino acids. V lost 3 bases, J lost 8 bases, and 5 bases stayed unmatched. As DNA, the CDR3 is TGTGCCAGCAGCTTCGGACAGGGGGCGTTCGGCTACACCTTC. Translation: CASSFGQGAFGYTF.

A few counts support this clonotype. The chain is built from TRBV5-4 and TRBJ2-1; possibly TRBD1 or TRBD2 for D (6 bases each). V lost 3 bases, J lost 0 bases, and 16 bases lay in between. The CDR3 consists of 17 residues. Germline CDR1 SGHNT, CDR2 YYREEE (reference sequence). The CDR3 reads CASSSLTRTVSYNEQFF. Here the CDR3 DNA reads TGTGCCAGCAGCTCACTGACTAGGACAGTCTCCTACAATGAGCAGTTCTTC.

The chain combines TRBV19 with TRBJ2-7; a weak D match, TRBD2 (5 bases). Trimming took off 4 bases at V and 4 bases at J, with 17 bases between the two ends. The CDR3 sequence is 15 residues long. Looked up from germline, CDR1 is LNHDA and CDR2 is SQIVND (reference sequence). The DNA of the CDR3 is TGTGCCAGTAGTACCCTTGCCGCGGGTGGATACGAGCAGTACTTC. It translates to CASSTLAAGGYEQYF.

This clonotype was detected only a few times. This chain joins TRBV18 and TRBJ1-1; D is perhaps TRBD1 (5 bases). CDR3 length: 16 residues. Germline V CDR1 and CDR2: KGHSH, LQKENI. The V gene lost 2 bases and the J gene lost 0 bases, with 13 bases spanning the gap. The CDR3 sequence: CASSPTQGMMNTEAFF. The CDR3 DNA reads TGTGCCAGCTCACCAACGCAGGGTATGATGAACACTGAAGCTTTCTTT.

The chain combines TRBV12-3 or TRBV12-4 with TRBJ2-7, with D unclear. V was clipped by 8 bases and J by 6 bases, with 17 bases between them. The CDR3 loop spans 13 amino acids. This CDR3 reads CASGPSVSGEQYF. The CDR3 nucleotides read TGTGCCAGCGGACCTTCCGTGTCGGGCGAGCAGTACTTC.

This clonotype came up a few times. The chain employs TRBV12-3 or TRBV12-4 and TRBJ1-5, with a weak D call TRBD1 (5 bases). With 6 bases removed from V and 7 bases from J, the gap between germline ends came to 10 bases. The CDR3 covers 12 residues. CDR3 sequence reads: CASRPGNQPQHF. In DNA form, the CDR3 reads TGTGCCAGCAGGCCAGGGAACCAGCCCCAGCATTTT.

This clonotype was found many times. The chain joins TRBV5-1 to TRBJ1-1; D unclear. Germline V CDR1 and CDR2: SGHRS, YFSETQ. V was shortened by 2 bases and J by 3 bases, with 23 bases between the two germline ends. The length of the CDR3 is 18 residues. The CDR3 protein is CASSFGGQRGLTHTEAFF. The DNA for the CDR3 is TGCGCCAGCAGCTTTGGTGGCCAGCGAGGGCTGACCCACACTGAAGCTTTCTTT.

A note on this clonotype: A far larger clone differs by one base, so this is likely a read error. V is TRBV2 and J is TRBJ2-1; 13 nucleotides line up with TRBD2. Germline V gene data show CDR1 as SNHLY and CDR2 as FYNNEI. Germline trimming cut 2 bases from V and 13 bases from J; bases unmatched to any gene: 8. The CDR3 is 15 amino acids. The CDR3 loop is CASSESVTSGRSQFF. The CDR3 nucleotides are TGTGCCAGCAGTGAAAGTGTGACTAGCGGGAGGTCCCAGTTCTTC.

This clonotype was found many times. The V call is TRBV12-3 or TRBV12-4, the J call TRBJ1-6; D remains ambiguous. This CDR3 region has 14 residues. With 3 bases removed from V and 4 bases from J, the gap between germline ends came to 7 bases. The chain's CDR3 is CASSLLQYNSPLHF. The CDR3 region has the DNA TGTGCCAGCAGTTTGCTACAGTATAATTCACCCCTCCACTTT.

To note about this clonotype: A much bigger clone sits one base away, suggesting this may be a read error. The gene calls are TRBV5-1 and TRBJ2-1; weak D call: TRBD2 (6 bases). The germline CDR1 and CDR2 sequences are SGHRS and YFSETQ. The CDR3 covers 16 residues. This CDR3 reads CAISLEGPLSYNEQFF. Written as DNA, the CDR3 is TGCGCCATCAGCTTGGAGGGACCGCTCTCCTACAATGAGCAGTTCTTC.

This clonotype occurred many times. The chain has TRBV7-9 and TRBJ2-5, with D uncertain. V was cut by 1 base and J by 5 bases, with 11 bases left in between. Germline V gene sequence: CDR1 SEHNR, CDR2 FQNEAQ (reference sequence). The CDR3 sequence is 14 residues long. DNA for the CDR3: TGTGCCAGCAGCTTAGGGGCGGTCCGGGAGACCCAGTACTTC. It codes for CASSLGAVRETQYF.

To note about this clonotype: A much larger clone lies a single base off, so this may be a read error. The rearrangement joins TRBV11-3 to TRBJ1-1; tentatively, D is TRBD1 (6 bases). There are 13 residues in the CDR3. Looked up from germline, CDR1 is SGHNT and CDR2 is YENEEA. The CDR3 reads CASSRGSDTGAFF. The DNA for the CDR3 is TGTGCCAGCAGCAGGGGGTCGGACACTGGAGCTTTCTTT.

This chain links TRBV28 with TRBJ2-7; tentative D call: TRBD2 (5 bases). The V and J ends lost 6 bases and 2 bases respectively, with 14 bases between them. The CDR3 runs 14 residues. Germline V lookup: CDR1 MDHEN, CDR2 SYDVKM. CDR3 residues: CASRTPGVAYEQYF. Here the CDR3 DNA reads TGTGCCAGCAGAACCCCCGGGGTCGCCTACGAGCAGTACTTC.

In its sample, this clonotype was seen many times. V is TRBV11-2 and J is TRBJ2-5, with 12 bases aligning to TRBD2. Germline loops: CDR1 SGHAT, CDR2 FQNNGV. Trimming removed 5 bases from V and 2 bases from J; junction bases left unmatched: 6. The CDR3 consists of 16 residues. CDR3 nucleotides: TGTGCCAGCAGCCCCCGACTAGCGGGAGTTCAAGAGACCCAGTACTTC. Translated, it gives CASSPRLAGVQETQYF.

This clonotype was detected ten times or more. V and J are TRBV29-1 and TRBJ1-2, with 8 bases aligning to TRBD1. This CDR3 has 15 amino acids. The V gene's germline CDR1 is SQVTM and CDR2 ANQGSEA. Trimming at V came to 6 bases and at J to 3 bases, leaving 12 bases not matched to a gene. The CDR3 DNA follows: TGCAGCGTGGACCGCCGACCGACAGGGGACTATGGCTACACCTTC. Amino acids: CSVDRRPTGDYGYTF.